Following are 13 T cell receptor beta chains from one sample sequenced in a study of shared clonotypes between healthy human individuals. Method: immunoSEQ multiplex PCR; TCRdb's copy keeps in-frame clones and lacks some. The sample shows some 500,000 clones, roughly three quarters of them seen only once. What was sequenced was PBMCs. Source of these receptors: a woman aged 40 to 50 in good health. Some clones in this sample may be carry-over from other donors' samples.

Comment on this clone: A much larger clone is a single base away; this may be a read error. This rearrangement joins TRBV11-2 to TRBJ2-2; D assignment may be TRBD1 or TRBD2 (6 bases each). The CDR3 spans 13 residues. CDR1 and CDR2 from the germline V gene are SGHAT and FQNNGV. The CDR3 DNA reads as TGTGCCAGCAGCTTGGGGGGCACCGGGAAGCTGTTTTTT. Amino acid sequence: CASSLGGTGKLFF.

This chain links TRBV29-1 with TRBJ2-2; TRBD2 agrees at 9 bases. The CDR3 totals 14 residues. The germline CDR1 and CDR2 sequences are SQVTM and ANQGSEA. J gave up 6 bases and V 5 bases, and 7 bases lay outside the gene matches. The CDR3 here is CSVSPGLASGELFF. The CDR3 nucleotides read TGCAGCGTTTCACCGGGACTAGCTTCCGGGGAGCTGTTTTTT.

This clone was recorded a few times. Other DNA sequences in the same sample also yield this CDR3. This chain connects TRBV30 to TRBJ1-5; D may be TRBD1 (5 bases). Germline lookup yields CDR1 GTSNPN and CDR2 SVGIG (reference sequence). Trimming removed 2 bases from V and 1 base from J, with 6 bases in between. The CDR3 loop spans 13 amino acids. The CDR3 reads CAWSRGSNQPQHF. The DNA for the CDR3 is TGTGCCTGGAGTCGGGGGAGCAATCAGCCCCAGCATTTT.

This chain links TRBV10-3 with TRBJ1-2, with D unclear. This CDR3 comprises 11 residues. V gave up 0 bases and J gave up 12 bases, with 8 bases separating them. The V gene's germline CDR1 is ENHRY and CDR2 SYGVKD. CDR3 DNA: TGTGCCATCAGTGAGTCTATCCTCCACACCTTC. Residues: CAISESILHTF.

The chain combines TRBV27 with TRBJ2-3, with TRBD2 matching over 7 bases. V dropped 2 bases and J dropped 5; count of bases not matched to a gene: 7. The germline gives CDR1 MNHEY, CDR2 SMNVEV (reference sequence). The CDR3 consists of 15 residues. CDR3 coding DNA: TGTGCCAGCAGTTTAACCCTGGCTAGCGGAGATACGCAGTATTTT. Its protein is CASSLTLASGDTQYF.

This rearrangement joins TRBV4-1 to TRBJ1-1, with unresolved D. Germline CDR1 and CDR2: MGHRA and YSYEKL. The CDR3 runs to 14 residues. Trimming took off 1 base at V and 0 bases at J, with 6 bases between the two ends. CDR3 sequence (DNA): TGCGCCAGCAGCCAAGGTCAGATGAACACTGAAGCTTTCTTT. Amino acid sequence: CASSQGQMNTEAFF.

V and J are TRBV7-3 and TRBJ2-2, with D possibly matching TRBD2 (5 bases). Germline CDR1 is SGHTA and CDR2 is FQGTGA. Trimming pared 0 bases from V and 7 bases from J, leaving 15 bases between. The CDR3 runs 16 residues. The CDR3 DNA sequence: TGTGCCAGCAGCTTAACTTTAACACCTGCGGGCGGGGAGCTGTTTTTT. This encodes CASSLTLTPAGGELFF.

The V gene is TRBV9, the J gene TRBJ1-4, with D possibly being TRBD1 (5 bases). CDR1 and CDR2 (germline): SGDLS, YYNGEE. CDR3 size: 19 residues. With 4 bases removed from V and 8 bases from J, the gap between germline ends came to 30 bases. The CDR3 protein is CASSPQPPGGGRYREKLFF. For the CDR3, the DNA is TGTGCCAGCAGCCCCCAACCCCCGGGGGGGGGACGGTACAGGGAAAAACTGTTTTTT.

A word on this clone: Only one base separates this from a far larger clonotype, so it likely reflects a read error. The same CDR3 also results from other DNA sequences found in this sample. This rearrangement joins TRBV4-3 to TRBJ2-3, with 9 positions matching TRBD1. This CDR3 is 14 amino acids long. Germline V lookup: CDR1 LGHNA, CDR2 YSLEER. CDR3 nucleotides: TGCGCCAGCAGCCAAGGGACAGGGGTAGATACGCAGTATTTC. As protein: CASSQGTGVDTQYF.

The chain joins TRBV5-1 to TRBJ1-2; no clear D. Trimming left V 6 bases short and J 3 bases short, with 21 bases between. The CDR3 covers 16 residues. The germline V gene encodes CDR1 SGHRS and CDR2 YFSETQ. The CDR3 protein is CASKSASIYFDYGYTF. The DNA for the CDR3 is TGCGCCAGCAAGTCGGCGAGTATATATTTCGACTATGGCTACACCTTC.

The chain is built from TRBV7-2 and TRBJ2-7; TRBD1 aligns across 8 bases. V lost 7 bases to trimming and J lost 7 bases; unmatched junction nucleotides: 12. Germline V gene sequence: CDR1 SGHTA, CDR2 FQGNSA. This CDR3 spans 14 amino acids. CDR3 sequence reads: CASNDLDRAGEQYF. The CDR3 DNA sequence: TGTGCCAGCAACGACCTGGACAGGGCGGGGGAGCAGTACTTC.

With respect to this clone: Being one base from a much bigger clone, this may be a read error. This chain connects TRBV6-1 to TRBJ2-7; D may match TRBD1 or TRBD2 (5 bases each). Per the germline V gene, CDR1 is MNHNS and CDR2 is SASEGT. V was clipped by 3 bases and J by 2 bases, with 14 bases between them. CDR3 length: 15 residues. The CDR3 nucleotides read TGTGCCAGCAGTGATTTGGACGGGGCTGCCTACGAGCAGTACTTC. The encoded protein is CASSDLDGAAYEQYF.

The chain links TRBV27 to TRBJ1-1, with D possibly being TRBD1 (5 bases). This CDR3 is 14 amino acids long. Germline CDR1 and CDR2: MNHEY and SMNVEV (reference sequence). V was trimmed by 5 bases and J by 5 bases, leaving 15 bases between them. The CDR3 spells CASSLTGTFTEAFF. DNA of the CDR3: TGTGCCAGCAGTCTAACAGGCACCTTTACTGAAGCTTTCTTT.